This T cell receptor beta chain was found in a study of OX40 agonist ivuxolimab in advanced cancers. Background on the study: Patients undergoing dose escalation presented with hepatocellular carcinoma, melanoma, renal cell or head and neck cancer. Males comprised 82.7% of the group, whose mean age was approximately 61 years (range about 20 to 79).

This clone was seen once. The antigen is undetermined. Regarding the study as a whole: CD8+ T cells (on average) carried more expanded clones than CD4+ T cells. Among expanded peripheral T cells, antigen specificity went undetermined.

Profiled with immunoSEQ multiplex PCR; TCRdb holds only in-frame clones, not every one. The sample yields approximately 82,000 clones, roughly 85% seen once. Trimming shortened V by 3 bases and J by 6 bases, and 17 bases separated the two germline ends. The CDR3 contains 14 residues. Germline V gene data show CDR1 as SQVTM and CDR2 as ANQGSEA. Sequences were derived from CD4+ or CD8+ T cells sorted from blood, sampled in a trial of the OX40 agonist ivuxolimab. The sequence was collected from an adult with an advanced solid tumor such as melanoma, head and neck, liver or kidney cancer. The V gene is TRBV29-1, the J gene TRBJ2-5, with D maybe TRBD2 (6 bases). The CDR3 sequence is CSVEGGNSPKTQYF. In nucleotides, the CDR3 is TGCAGCGTTGAGGGAGGAAACAGCCCGAAGACCCAGTACTTC.